The present entry profiles one TCR beta chain with its context. Its antigen remains unidentified. These data belong to a study of radiotherapy plus CTLA-4 blockade in lung cancer. The table came from immunoSEQ multiplex PCR; TCRdb's copy has only in-frame clones and leaves some out. The repertoire holds about 77,000 clones, roughly 80% seen once, with more than 8% in the top ten. CDR1 SGHRS and CDR2 YFSETQ come from the germline V gene. The CDR3 consists of 15 residues. The ends lost 4 bases at V and 2 bases at J; junction bases unmatched: 6. The study, taken as a whole, reports: Blood saw expansion of tumor-derived TCR clones after radiotherapy plus ipilimumab. Early shifts in blood T cell clones, with interferon-beta, reportedly predicted response best.

This TCR derives from a human donor with non-small cell lung cancer whose response to radiotherapy plus ipilimumab could not be evaluated. The V gene is TRBV5-1, the J gene TRBJ2-7, with 10 positions matching TRBD1. Sequencing was performed on peripheral blood, taken from a patient treated with radiotherapy plus ipilimumab. DNA for the CDR3: TGCGCCAGCAGCGCCGGGACAGGGGTAACCTACGAGCAGTACTTC. Its translation: CASSAGTGVTYEQYF. The entire variable domain, with the rest obtained from reference TRBV5-1 and TRBJ2-7, is as follows: KAGVTQTPRYLIKTRGQQVTLSCSPISGHRSVSWYQQTPGQGLQFLFEYFSETQRNKGNFPGRFSGRQFSNSRSEMNVSTLELGDSALYLCASSAGTGVTYEQYFGPGTRLTVT.